Detailed here is one TCR beta chain. The antigen remains undetermined. This entry comes from a study of CXCR3-negative and CXCR3-positive naive CD8 T cells. Study information: The libraries yielded around 140 million TRB reads, about 1.5 +/- 0.3 million each.

UMI-labeled 5' RACE yielded the TRB cDNA libraries. TCRdb reprocessed the 5' RACE reads, with one entry per CDR3 protein and no DNA. Its listing shows over 95,000 distinct CDR3 sequences. Broader study findings: Hydrophobicity of TRB CDR3s was greater in CXCR3-positive naive cells than in CXCR3-negative naive cells.

Germline loops: CDR1 SEHNR, CDR2 FQNEAQ (reference sequence). The CDR3 loop spans 14 amino acids. The J gene is TRBJ2-7, the V gene TRBV7-9; TCRdb's D gene call, TRBD2, goes unchecked for lack of DNA. This TCR came from a human donor in good health. Some clones in this sample may be carry-over from other donors' samples. Sequencing was done on a sample of naive CXCR3+ CD8+ T cells from blood. Subset here: CD45RO-CCR7+CD27+CD95- naive CD8+ T cells expressing CXCR3 (TNR3+). CDR3 protein: CASSPSLAVYEQYF.